The 12 T cell receptor beta chains below all came from one sample that was sequenced in a study of blood T cells in healthy people across ages. Together with a sample-barcoded 5' primer, a J-beta primer mix was included in a second PCR lasting about 6 to 12 cycles. TCRdb reanalysed the 5' RACE reads using MiXCR and keeps one entry per CDR3 protein. The profile covers some 1,000,000 distinct CDR3 sequences, with almost 25% appearing a single time and about 0.69% taken by the ten largest. This sample was also put to use in a study of T cells of mothers and their children.

Sequenced sample: blood. Receptor source: a girl aged 2-9 years in good health.

The chain links TRBV4-2 to TRBJ1-4; 8 nucleotides match TRBD1. Germline V gene data show CDR1 as LGHNA and CDR2 as YNFKEQ. V shed 1 base, J shed 0 bases, and the junction held 7 bases outside the gene matches. The CDR3 is 18 amino acids. The DNA for the CDR3 is TGTGCCAGCAGCCAAGTGGCAGGGGGCCATGCAACTAATGAAAAACTGTTTTTT. It specifies CASSQVAGGHATNEKLFF.

The chain has TRBV5-1 and TRBJ2-1; the match to TRBD2 covers 10 bases. Per the germline V gene, CDR1 is SGHRS and CDR2 is YFSETQ. With V trimmed by 4 bases and J by 5 bases, 9 bases remained unmatched. The CDR3 runs to 16 residues. The CDR3 is CASSTATSGLNNEQFF. CDR3 sequence (DNA): TGCGCCAGCAGCACAGCGACTAGCGGGCTAAACAATGAGCAGTTCTTC.

This clonotype was seen repeatedly, ten times or more. The V and J genes are TRBV7-2 and TRBJ2-7, with D possibly being TRBD1 (5 bases). The germline V gene encodes CDR1 SGHTA and CDR2 FQGNSA. The CDR3 is made up of 14 amino acids. Trimming cost V 3 bases and J 4 bases, with 13 bases left between them. CDR3 sequence reads: CASSFLGQPYEQYF. CDR3 DNA sequence: TGTGCCAGCAGCTTTTTGGGGCAGCCATACGAGCAGTACTTC.

In regard to this clonotype: Sequence at one end of the junction differs from germline and may be a read error. V is TRBV4-3 and J is TRBJ1-1; D perhaps matches TRBD1 (6 bases). CDR1 is LGHNA, CDR2 YSLEER, per germline. The CDR3 covers 14 residues. The chain's CDR3 is CASNQGGRDTEAFF. CDR3 coding DNA: TGCGCCAGCAACCAAGGGGGGCGTGATACTGAAGCTTTCTTT.

A remark on this clonotype: One junction end does not reproduce the germline sequence, and a read error may be involved. The CDR3 DNA sequence: TGTGCCAGCAGTCTGGACCTGAACACTGAAGCTCTCTTT. Translation: CASSLDLNTEALF. J is TRBJ1-1 and V is TRBV12-3 or TRBV12-4; D is unclear. The CDR3 runs to 13 residues.

This clonotype has more than one count but fewer than ten. V is TRBV29-1 and J is TRBJ2-3, with D unresolved. Looked up from germline, CDR1 is SQVTM and CDR2 is ANQGSEA. V was shortened by 3 bases and J by 5 bases, with 6 bases between the two germline ends. The CDR3 extends over 11 amino acids. The CDR3 loop reads CSVEGEDTQYF. The CDR3 DNA is TGCAGCGTTGAGGGTGAAGATACGCAGTATTTT.

This clonotype was picked up many times. This chain links TRBV2 with TRBJ2-5; 8 nucleotides line up with TRBD2. From germline, CDR1 is SNHLY and CDR2 FYNNEI. V lost 5 bases, J lost 5 bases, and 4 bases stayed unmatched. CDR3 size: 13 residues. The CDR3 protein is CASSTSGGETQYF. For the CDR3, the DNA is TGTGCCAGCAGTACCAGCGGGGGTGAGACCCAGTACTTC.

The chain links TRBV29-1 to TRBJ1-1, with unresolved D. Trimming left V 8 bases short and J 1 base short, with 17 bases between. This CDR3 contains 14 residues. Germline V lookup: CDR1 SQVTM, CDR2 ANQGSEA. The CDR3 region is CSLKDGEGNTEAFF. The DNA of the CDR3 is TGCAGCCTGAAGGACGGAGAAGGGAACACTGAAGCTTTCTTT.

V gene TRBV2 combines with J gene TRBJ2-1; D unresolved. This CDR3 has 13 amino acids. V was cut by 3 bases and J by 0 bases, with 3 bases left in between. The V gene's germline CDR1 is SNHLY and CDR2 FYNNEI. In nucleotides, the CDR3 is TGTGCCAGCAGTGATTTCTCCTACAATGAGCAGTTCTTC. Its protein product is CASSDFSYNEQFF.

Concerning this clonotype itself: The junction does not match germline at one end; this may be a read error. This chain links TRBV5-1 with TRBJ1-1, with 8 bases identical to TRBD1. Germline lookup yields CDR1 SGHRS and CDR2 YFSETQ. There are 12 residues in the CDR3. CDR3 coding DNA: TGTGCCAGCAGCTTAGCACAGGGGGAGGCTTTCTTT. Protein product: CASSLAQGEAFF.

This sequence joins TRBV4-2 and TRBJ2-7; D might be TRBD2 (6 bases). V was trimmed by 3 bases and J by 4 bases, leaving 10 bases between them. Germline V gives CDR1 LGHNA, CDR2 YNFKEQ. The CDR3 has 13 residues. The DNA for the CDR3 is TGTGCCAGCAGCCATGGCCGGGAGTACGAGCAGTACTTC. It translates to CASSHGREYEQYF.

Of note for this clonotype: A read error may produce the germline difference seen at one junction end. The chain employs TRBV11-2 and TRBJ1-3; D is perhaps TRBD1 (6 bases). The germline CDR1 and CDR2 sequences are SGHAT and FQNNGV. The CDR3 has 14 residues. In DNA, the CDR3 is TGTGCCAGCAGCTTAGCAGGGGTTGGAGACACCATATATTTT. This translates into CASSLAGVGDTIYF.